This entry lists 20 T cell receptor beta chains sequenced from one sample in a study of blood T cells in healthy people across ages. Primed by a sample-barcoded 5' primer and a J-beta primer mix, a second PCR proceeded for about 6 to 11 cycles. MiXCR was run by TCRdb on the 5' RACE reads, yielding one entry per CDR3 protein. Among fewer than 1,200,000 distinct CDR3 sequences listed, around 27% were seen once. This sample was also put to use in a study of T cells of mothers and their children.

The sequencing input was blood. All receptors come from a girl aged 2-10 years in good health.

This clonotype was seen a handful of times. The chain uses TRBV6-2 or TRBV6-3 and TRBJ1-3, with unresolved D. The germline V gene encodes CDR1 MNHEY and CDR2 SVGEGT. The CDR3 has 13 residues. V was clipped by 7 bases and J by 0 bases, with 7 bases between them. CDR3 residues: CASKPDSGNTIYF. As DNA, the CDR3 is TGTGCCAGCAAACCTGACTCTGGAAACACCATATATTTT.

The rearrangement uses TRBV12-3 or TRBV12-4 and TRBJ2-3; D is unresolved. The V end was cut by 3 bases, the J end by 0 bases, with 10 bases between. This CDR3 contains 15 residues. The CDR3 DNA follows: TGTGCCAGCAGTTTCCGCAGTACAAGCACAGATACGCAGTATTTT. Its protein product is CASSFRSTSTDTQYF.

V and J are TRBV4-1 and TRBJ1-2; D ambiguous. V lost 0 bases to trimming and J lost 0 bases, with 11 bases between them. Per germline, CDR1 MGHRA and CDR2 YSYEKL. This CDR3 has 16 amino acids. The CDR3 DNA sequence: TGCGCCAGCAGCCAAGATTTTAGAGAAGCTAACTATGGCTACACCTTC. Translating gives CASSQDFREANYGYTF.

This chain links TRBV7-3 with TRBJ2-7; 7 bases align to TRBD2. The germline V gene has CDR1 SGHTA and CDR2 FQGTGA. The CDR3 is 15 amino acids. Germline trimming cut 1 base from V and 3 bases from J; bases unmatched to any gene: 6. CDR3 in amino acids: CASSLMGGGDYEQYF. DNA of the CDR3: TGTGCCAGCAGCTTAATGGGGGGAGGGGACTACGAGCAGTACTTC.

The table lists this clonotype with a few counts. The chain is built from TRBV14 and TRBJ1-1; the D gene is possibly TRBD1 (6 bases). Germline V gene sequence: CDR1 SGHDN, CDR2 FVKESK. The CDR3 spans 14 residues. Trimming removed 4 bases from V and 7 bases from J, with 16 bases in between. The CDR3 spells CASSPRTDGIEAFF. The CDR3 coding sequence is TGTGCCAGCAGCCCCCGGACAGACGGAATTGAAGCTTTCTTT.

The gene calls are TRBV14 and TRBJ1-4, with a possible D match to TRBD1 (6 bases). V gave up 1 base and J gave up 8 bases, with 14 bases separating them. The CDR3 is made up of 15 amino acids. Germline CDR1 SGHDN, CDR2 FVKESK. CDR3 in amino acids: CASSQVTGLGEKLFF. DNA for the CDR3: TGTGCCAGCAGCCAAGTAACAGGGCTAGGGGAAAAACTGTTTTTT.

This clonotype was observed a few times. The chain links TRBV28 to TRBJ2-7; TRBD1 matches at 8 bases. The CDR3 has 14 amino acids. V lost 3 bases, J lost 2 bases, and 3 bases stayed unmatched. The germline gives CDR1 MDHEN, CDR2 SYDVKM. Here the CDR3 reads CASSLGQDPYEQYF. CDR3 bases: TGTGCCAGCAGTTTGGGACAGGACCCCTACGAGCAGTACTTC.

This clonotype was seen more than once but under ten times. The chain is built from TRBV20-1 and TRBJ1-2, with D possibly matching TRBD1 (6 bases). The CDR3 runs to 11 residues. The V and J ends lost 6 bases and 9 bases respectively, with 14 bases between them. CDR1 is DFQATT and CDR2 is SNEGSKA in the germline V gene (reference sequence). This CDR3 is CSAIQGISYTF. The CDR3 DNA follows: TGCAGTGCAATACAGGGAATTAGCTACACCTTC.

This clonotype was seen a few times. V is TRBV6-1 and J is TRBJ2-5, with D uncertain. The CDR3 spans 15 residues. Trimming pared 1 base from V and 5 bases from J, leaving 14 bases between. Germline V gives CDR1 MNHNS, CDR2 SASEGT. CDR3 sequence reads: CASSEGRERHETQYF. DNA of the CDR3: TGTGCCAGCAGTGAAGGAAGGGAAAGGCACGAGACCCAGTACTTC.

The rearrangement uses TRBV6-5 and TRBJ2-5; D remains ambiguous. The CDR3 totals 15 residues. Germline assignment: CDR1 MNHEY and CDR2 SVGAGI. Deletions cut 0 bases from V and 3 bases from J, with 11 bases between. CDR3 in amino acids: CASSYSEPQEETQYF. For the CDR3, the DNA is TGTGCCAGCAGTTACTCGGAGCCGCAGGAAGAGACCCAGTACTTC.

This clonotype was counted between two and nine times. The rearrangement uses TRBV24-1 and TRBJ2-5; 7 bases match TRBD2. The J call may be faulty, since TRBJ2-1 better matches the DNA end. Germline values: CDR1 KGHDR, CDR2 SFDVKD. CDR3 length equals 15 residues. CDR3 DNA: TGTGCCACCAGTGACCCGAAGCGGGACTACAATGAGCAGTTCTTC. Its translation is CATSDPKRDYNEQFF.

The chain couples TRBV5-1 to TRBJ1-2; 11 bases map to TRBD1. V shed 5 bases, J shed 2 bases, and the junction held 5 bases outside the gene matches. Germline assignment: CDR1 SGHRS and CDR2 YFSETQ. The CDR3 runs to 15 residues. The CDR3 coding sequence is TGCGCCAGCAGATGGACAGGGGGCGCAAACTATGGCTACACCTTC. Protein product: CASRWTGGANYGYTF.

This clonotype showed up just a few times. The CDR3 region has the DNA TGCAGCGTTGTGGCTAGCGGGAGTTTATATGAGCAGTTCTTC. Its protein is CSVVASGSLYEQFF. The V gene is TRBV29-1, the J gene TRBJ2-5, with TRBD2 identical over 10 bases. Judging by the DNA end, TRBJ2-1 fits better; the J call may be wrong. Per the germline V gene, CDR1 is SQVTM and CDR2 is ANQGSEA. The CDR3 runs 14 residues.

The genes are TRBV12-3 or TRBV12-4 and TRBJ2-1, with 9 nucleotides matching TRBD2. J lost 7 bases, V lost 6 bases, and 13 bases had no gene match. CDR3 length: 16 residues. The CDR3 sequence is CASSPFRASGANEQFF. DNA of the CDR3: TGTGCCAGCAGCCCCTTCAGGGCTAGCGGGGCGAATGAGCAGTTCTTC.

The chain combines TRBV6-5 with TRBJ2-1, with 9 bases that match TRBD2. This CDR3 is 13 amino acids long. Per germline, CDR1 MNHEY and CDR2 SVGAGI. J was trimmed by 4 bases and V by 7 bases; bases with no gene match: 2. CDR3 nucleotides: TGTGCCAGCACTAGCGGGGAATACAATGAGCAGTTCTTC. Translated, it gives CASTSGEYNEQFF.

CDR3 coding DNA: TGTGCCAGCAGCCCCAGGTTGGCGGAGCTGTTTTTT. It codes for CASSPRLAELFF. This chain connects TRBV7-9 to TRBJ2-2; D gene ambiguous. V lost 5 bases and J lost 10, with 11 bases in between. This CDR3 contains 12 residues. CDR1 and CDR2 from the germline V gene are SEHNR and FQNEAQ (reference sequence).

The chain is built from TRBV21-1 and TRBJ2-3. TRBV21-1 is given as a pseudogene. The CDR3 sequence is 18 residues long. The CDR3 region has the DNA TGTGCCAGCAGCAACCTCGTCGCAGCCTGGGGAAGCACAGATACGCAGTATTTT. Translation gives CASSNLVAAWGSTDTQYF.

This chain connects TRBV3-1 to TRBJ2-1; D is perhaps TRBD1 (5 bases). This CDR3 comprises 12 residues. CDR1 and CDR2 from the germline V gene are LGHDT and YNNKEL (reference sequence). The V gene lost 7 bases and the J gene lost 8 bases, with 12 bases spanning the gap. The CDR3 loop is CASTRQGDEQFF. Here the CDR3 DNA reads TGTGCCAGCACCCGACAAGGGGATGAGCAGTTCTTC.

Here the CDR3 DNA reads TGTGCCAGCAGCCAAACCGGGACTTCTTCCTACGAGCAGTACTTC. Its protein product is CASSQTGTSSYEQYF. This chain connects TRBV7-9 to TRBJ2-1; D perhaps matches TRBD2 (6 bases). The J call may be wrong; the DNA end is better matched by TRBJ2-7. In germline, CDR1 is SEHNR, CDR2 FQNEAQ (reference sequence). This CDR3 region has 15 residues.

This chain joins TRBV6-2 or TRBV6-3 and TRBJ2-5; 7 positions agree with TRBD2. This CDR3 contains 16 residues. Per germline, CDR1 MNHEY and CDR2 SVGEGT. Trimming cost V 6 bases and J 2 bases; bases outside gene matches: 12. Written as DNA, the CDR3 is TGTGCCAGCAGGCTTGCCGCGGGGGTCCGGCAAGAGACCCAGTACTTC. This translates into CASRLAAGVRQETQYF.